This entry lists 3 T cell receptor beta chains sequenced from one sample in a study of blood T cell repertoires in COVID-19. Only in-frame clones appear in the TCRdb table, and some are missing; sequencing was by immunoSEQ multiplex PCR. Seen here are about 320,000 clones, around four fifths observed once, and the top ten hold approximately 1.2%. The sequencing input was peripheral blood. Source of these receptors: a woman in her forties or fifties with acute or convalescent COVID-19.

V and J are TRBV30 and TRBJ1-5; D is possibly TRBD1 (5 bases). In germline, CDR1 is GTSNPN, CDR2 SVGIG (reference sequence). V lost 5 bases, J lost 0 bases, and 14 bases lay in between. The CDR3 consists of 15 residues. Written as DNA, the CDR3 is TGTGCCTGGCAAGACGGGAGGGGTAGCAATCAGCCCCAGCATTTT. Protein: CAWQDGRGSNQPQHF.

The CDR3 region is CASSLGSRVSTDTQYF. The CDR3 DNA reads as TGTGCCAGCAGCTTAGGTTCGCGGGTTAGCACAGATACGCAGTATTTT. V and J are TRBV11-3 and TRBJ2-3; tentative D call: TRBD2 (5 bases). Trimming took off 1 base at V and 0 bases at J, with 11 bases between the two ends. Germline loops: CDR1 SGHNT, CDR2 YENEEA. This CDR3 contains 16 residues.

This clone appeared a single time. CDR3 DNA sequence: TGTGCCAGCAGCTTGGCCGGGTCCGGGCAGTTCTTC. Translating it yields CASSLAGSGQFF. J is TRBJ2-1 and V is TRBV5-6; no firm D call. This CDR3 region has 12 residues. Trimming took 0 bases from V and 12 from J, leaving 10 bases between them. Per germline, CDR1 SGHDT and CDR2 YYEEEE. The whole variable domain, remainder taken from reference TRBV5-6 and TRBJ2-1, is DAGVTQSPTHLIKTRGQQVTLRCSPKSGHDTVSWYQQALGQGPQFIFQYYEEEERQRGNFPDRFSGHQFPNYSSELNVNALLLGDSALYLCASSLAGSGQFFGPGTRLTVL.